The entry that follows covers one T cell receptor beta chain sequence. The antigen is not known. The sample comes from a study of cytomegalovirus exposure and HLA in healthy donors. Study summary: The early release's HLA-typed donors yielded tens of millions of unique TCRs. Study results and caveats: Confirmation in vitro established that three CMV-associated chains were specific for CMV antigens. Per published accounts, TCR beta sequences correctly predicted the HLA-A and HLA-B alleles of most subjects. Cytomegalovirus status was reportedly diagnosed by the classifier with high specificity and sensitivity.

In germline, CDR1 is SGHRS, CDR2 YFSETQ. The CDR3 runs to 15 residues. The V end lost 0 bases, the J end lost 8 bases, and 17 bases lay between the germline ends. This PCR relied on a set of 60 Vbeta primers and 13 Jbeta primers. The method was immunoSEQ multiplex PCR; TCRdb's version includes in-frame clones alone and lacks a portion of them. The repertoire holds tens of thousands of clones, with roughly 80% as singletons. Specimen: PBMCs. The source of this sequence is a man between 60 and 75 years old in good health and CMV-seropositive. The rearrangement links TRBV5-1 to TRBJ1-1; tentative D call: TRBD1 (6 bases). CDR3 sequence: CASSLVVSSGAEAFF. CDR3 bases: TGCGCCAGCAGCTTGGTGGTCTCCTCAGGGGCAGAAGCTTTCTTT.